This is a list of T cell receptor beta chains from one sample in a study of cytomegalovirus exposure and HLA in healthy donors. Using immunoSEQ multiplex PCR, the repertoire was profiled, and TCRdb retains in-frame clones only, with some absent. The sample consists of approximately 85,000 clones, less than 75% of them appearing once. Sequencing was carried out using PBMCs. These receptors all stem from a woman in her thirties in good health and CMV-seropositive. CDR3s include the opening cysteine and the closing phenylalanine or tryptophan. A D gene is named only where the DNA matches it firmly. Where a row states a size, it is once, few, many or the class of an expanded clone; other rows omit it.

cdr3_nt: TGTGCCAGTAGTGTGACTAGCGGGGGTTCCACCTACAATGAGCAGTTCTTC; cdr3_aa: CASSVTSGGSTYNEQFF; v_call: TRBV19; j_call: TRBJ2-1; cdr3_length: 17; clone_size: -; d_call: TRBD2
cdr3_nt: TGCAGCGTTAGGACAGGGGGCCAAGAGGCCCAGTACTTC; cdr3_aa: CSVRTGGQEAQYF; v_call: TRBV29-1; j_call: TRBJ2-5; cdr3_length: 13; clone_size: -; d_call: TRBD1
cdr3_nt: TGTGCCAGCAGTCTAGGGACTGGGTGGCGGGATACGCAGTATTTT; cdr3_aa: CASSLGTGWRDTQYF; v_call: TRBV27; j_call: TRBJ2-3; cdr3_length: 15; clone_size: -; d_call: -
cdr3_nt: TGTGCCAGCAGCCCCCTCCAGCGGGGAGGGCAGTTCTTC; cdr3_aa: CASSPLQRGGQFF; v_call: TRBV7-2; j_call: TRBJ2-1; cdr3_length: 13; clone_size: -; d_call: TRBD2
cdr3_nt: TGTGCCAGCAGTGTTCTGGTGGGGGGGCTCGTCGACAATGAGCAGTTCTTC; cdr3_aa: CASSVLVGGLVDNEQFF; v_call: TRBV2; j_call: TRBJ2-1; cdr3_length: 17; clone_size: -; d_call: -
cdr3_nt: TGTGCCAGCAGTTATAGGGCCCCCGGGGCACCCCTCCACTTT; cdr3_aa: CASSYRAPGAPLHF; v_call: TRBV6-5; j_call: TRBJ1-6; cdr3_length: 14; clone_size: medium-sized; d_call: -
cdr3_nt: TGCAGCGTTGAAGATCCATCGGCGGCCCTTACACGCGAAGCTTTCTTT; cdr3_aa: CSVEDPSAALTREAFF; v_call: TRBV29-1; j_call: TRBJ1-1; cdr3_length: 16; clone_size: few; d_call: -
cdr3_nt: TGTGCCAGCAGTGAAGGTGTAGTCTCTTCGTATGGCTACACCTTC; cdr3_aa: CASSEGVVSSYGYTF; v_call: TRBV6-1; j_call: TRBJ1-2; cdr3_length: 15; clone_size: -; d_call: -
cdr3_nt: TGTGCCACCAGCAGAGGGGGGGGCGAGAATGAAAAACTGTTTTTT; cdr3_aa: CATSRGGGENEKLFF; v_call: TRBV15; j_call: TRBJ1-4; cdr3_length: 15; clone_size: -; d_call: -
cdr3_nt: TGTGCCATCAGTGAGCCCGGGGGGCGAGGGACCGGGGAGCTGTTTTTT; cdr3_aa: CAISEPGGRGTGELFF; v_call: TRBV10-3; j_call: TRBJ2-2; cdr3_length: 16; clone_size: -; d_call: -
cdr3_nt: TGTGCCAGCAGTTTTACAGGGGGCGCTATCTATGGCTACACCTTC; cdr3_aa: CASSFTGGAIYGYTF; v_call: TRBV6-5; j_call: TRBJ1-2; cdr3_length: 15; clone_size: -; d_call: TRBD1
cdr3_nt: TGTGCCAGCAGCGCCGGACAGGGGGGGGCCAACGTCCTGACTTTC; cdr3_aa: CASSAGQGGANVLTF; v_call: TRBV9; j_call: TRBJ2-6; cdr3_length: 15; clone_size: -; d_call: TRBD1
cdr3_nt: TGTGCCACGCAAGACAGGGGACTAGCCAAAAACATTCAGTACTTC; cdr3_aa: CATQDRGLAKNIQYF; v_call: TRBV19; j_call: TRBJ2-4; cdr3_length: 15; clone_size: -; d_call: TRBD1
cdr3_nt: TGTGCCAGCAGCTTGAATCGGGGCAGGGGGTACGAGCAGTACTTC; cdr3_aa: CASSLNRGRGYEQYF; v_call: TRBV5-4; j_call: TRBJ2-7; cdr3_length: 15; clone_size: -; d_call: TRBD1
cdr3_nt: TGTGCCAGCAGGAAGCGGGGGGGTAGGGCAGATACGCAGTATTTT; cdr3_aa: CASRKRGGRADTQYF; v_call: TRBV28; j_call: TRBJ2-3; cdr3_length: 15; clone_size: -; d_call: TRBD2
cdr3_nt: TGTGCCAGCAGTTTTTATCAGGGCGACTATGGCTACACCTTC; cdr3_aa: CASSFYQGDYGYTF; v_call: TRBV28; j_call: TRBJ1-2; cdr3_length: 14; clone_size: -; d_call: -
cdr3_nt: TGTGCCAGCAGCTTAGAAAGGGGGCCACATGGCTACCCCTTC; cdr3_aa: CASSLERGPHGYPF; v_call: TRBV7-8; j_call: TRBJ1-2; cdr3_length: 14; clone_size: -; d_call: TRBD1
cdr3_nt: TGTGCCAGCAGTTCCAGGACAGGGCCCGAGCAGTACTTC; cdr3_aa: CASSSRTGPEQYF; v_call: TRBV7-9; j_call: TRBJ2-7; cdr3_length: 13; clone_size: -; d_call: TRBD1